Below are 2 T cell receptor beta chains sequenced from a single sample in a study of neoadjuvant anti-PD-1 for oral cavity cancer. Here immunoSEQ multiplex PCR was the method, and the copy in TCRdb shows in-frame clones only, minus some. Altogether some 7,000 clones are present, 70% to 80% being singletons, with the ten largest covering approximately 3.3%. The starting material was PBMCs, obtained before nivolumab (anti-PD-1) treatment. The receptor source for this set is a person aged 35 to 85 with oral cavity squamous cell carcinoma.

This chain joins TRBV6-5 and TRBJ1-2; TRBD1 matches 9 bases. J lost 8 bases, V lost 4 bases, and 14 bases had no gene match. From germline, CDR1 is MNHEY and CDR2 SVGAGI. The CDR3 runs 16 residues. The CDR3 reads CASSSQPQQGAGGYTF. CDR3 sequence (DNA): TGTGCCAGCAGTTCCCAACCTCAACAGGGGGCTGGGGGCTACACCTTC.

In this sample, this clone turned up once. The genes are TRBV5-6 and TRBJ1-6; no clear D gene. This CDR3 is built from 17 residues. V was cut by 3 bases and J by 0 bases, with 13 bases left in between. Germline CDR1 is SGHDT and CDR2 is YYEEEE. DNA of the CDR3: TGTGCCAGCAGCTCGGTACTTCGGAGCTCCTATAATTCACCCCTCCACTTT. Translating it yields CASSSVLRSSYNSPLHF.